The rows below give T cell receptor beta chains drawn from one sample of a study of T cell changes during pregnancy in multiple sclerosis. Using immunoSEQ multiplex PCR, the repertoire was profiled, and TCRdb retains in-frame clones only, with some absent. This sample has about 55,000 clones, with 85% to 90% found just once. This material consisted of CD4+ T cells from peripheral blood mononuclear cells, taken in the first trimester of pregnancy. These receptors all come from a female donor with multiple sclerosis, enrolled in a pregnancy study. Both conserved end residues are part of each CDR3. The D gene is left open where the match is weak. Size values are once, few and many counts, or a class for expanded clones, and some rows have none.

CDR3 protein: CAWLRSRSGNTIYF; CDR3 DNA: TGTGCCTGGCTCAGATCCCGCTCTGGAAACACCATATATTTT; V gene: TRBV30; D gene: .; clone size: .; J gene: TRBJ1-3
CDR3 protein: CASSVTREPYNSPLHF; CDR3 DNA: TGTGCCAGCAGCGTCACAAGGGAGCCCTATAATTCACCCCTCCACTTT; V gene: TRBV9; D gene: .; clone size: .; J gene: TRBJ1-6
CDR3 protein: CASRTIRTANYGYTF; CDR3 DNA: TGTGCCAGCAGAACCATAAGGACTGCTAACTATGGCTACACCTTC; V gene: TRBV27; D gene: .; clone size: .; J gene: TRBJ1-2
CDR3 protein: CASRDRGSETQYF; CDR3 DNA: TGTGCCAGCCGGGACAGGGGAAGTGAGACCCAGTACTTC; V gene: TRBV19; D gene: TRBD1; clone size: .; J gene: TRBJ2-5
CDR3 protein: CASSERGYTDTQYF; CDR3 DNA: TGTGCCAGTAGTGAGAGAGGGTACACAGATACGCAGTATTTT; V gene: TRBV19; D gene: .; clone size: once; J gene: TRBJ2-3
CDR3 protein: CASSTTGLVYNEQFF; CDR3 DNA: TGTGCCAGTAGTACCACCGGACTAGTCTACAATGAGCAGTTCTTC; V gene: TRBV19; D gene: TRBD2; clone size: .; J gene: TRBJ2-1
CDR3 protein: CASSTFPPGTSTSYEQYF; CDR3 DNA: TGTGCCAGCAGCACCTTCCCACCCGGGACTTCGACCTCCTACGAGCAGTACTTC; V gene: TRBV7-9; D gene: .; clone size: .; J gene: TRBJ2-7
CDR3 protein: CASSEMTSYEQYF; CDR3 DNA: TGCGCCAGCAGTGAGATGACTAGTTACGAGCAGTACTTC; V gene: TRBV10-2; D gene: .; clone size: .; J gene: TRBJ2-7
CDR3 protein: CASSEYQGRGPNTEAFF; CDR3 DNA: TGTGCCAGCAGTGAATATCAGGGTAGAGGACCGAACACTGAAGCTTTCTTT; V gene: TRBV25-1; D gene: .; clone size: .; J gene: TRBJ1-1
CDR3 protein: CASSLYRQGVADTQYF; CDR3 DNA: TGTGCCAGCAGCTTGTATCGACAGGGGGTGGCAGATACGCAGTATTTT; V gene: TRBV11-2; D gene: TRBD1; clone size: .; J gene: TRBJ2-3
CDR3 protein: CASSEFGAGAYEQYF; CDR3 DNA: TGTGCCAGCAGTGAATTTGGGGCGGGGGCCTACGAGCAGTACTTC; V gene: TRBV6-1; D gene: TRBD2; clone size: .; J gene: TRBJ2-7
CDR3 protein: CAISMTGRNEQFF; CDR3 DNA: TGTGCCATCAGCATGACAGGGCGGAATGAGCAGTTCTTC; V gene: TRBV10-3; D gene: TRBD1; clone size: .; J gene: TRBJ2-1
CDR3 protein: CASSRTGSSGNTIYF; CDR3 DNA: TGTGCCAGTAGTAGGACAGGATCCTCTGGAAACACCATATATTTT; V gene: TRBV19; D gene: TRBD1; clone size: once; J gene: TRBJ1-3
CDR3 protein: CASSQVGRGNPEAFF; CDR3 DNA: TGCGCCAGCAGCCAAGTAGGCAGGGGAAACCCTGAAGCTTTCTTT; V gene: TRBV4-1; D gene: .; clone size: .; J gene: TRBJ1-1
CDR3 protein: CASSNLGTDKETQYF; CDR3 DNA: TGCGCCAGCAGCAACCTCGGGACAGACAAAGAGACCCAGTACTTC; V gene: TRBV4-3; D gene: TRBD1; clone size: .; J gene: TRBJ2-5
CDR3 protein: CASSAPGITYNEQFF; CDR3 DNA: TGTGCCAGCAGCGCCCCCGGGATCACCTACAATGAGCAGTTCTTC; V gene: TRBV7-2; D gene: .; clone size: .; J gene: TRBJ2-1
CDR3 protein: CASSPEHSGTGELFF; CDR3 DNA: TGTGCCAGCAGCCCCGAACACAGCGGGACCGGGGAGCTGTTTTTT; V gene: TRBV11-3; D gene: .; clone size: .; J gene: TRBJ2-2
CDR3 protein: CASSLGQKITDTQYF; CDR3 DNA: TGTGCCAGTAGTCTTGGACAGAAGATCACAGATACGCAGTATTTT; V gene: TRBV19; D gene: .; clone size: .; J gene: TRBJ2-3
CDR3 protein: CASSTIPNSYEQYF; CDR3 DNA: TGTGCCAGCTCCACGATCCCTAACTCCTACGAGCAGTACTTC; V gene: TRBV7-8; D gene: .; clone size: .; J gene: TRBJ2-7
CDR3 protein: CASRHTGNTEAFF; CDR3 DNA: TGTGCCAGCAGGCATACAGGGAACACTGAAGCTTTCTTT; V gene: TRBV6-5; D gene: .; clone size: .; J gene: TRBJ1-1
CDR3 protein: CASSAGQGQGASPLHF; CDR3 DNA: TGTGCCAGCAGCGCAGGTCAAGGACAGGGGGCTTCACCCCTCCACTTT; V gene: TRBV7-3; D gene: TRBD1; clone size: few; J gene: TRBJ1-6
CDR3 protein: CAWSVLTVNTGELFF; CDR3 DNA: TGTGCCTGGAGTGTATTGACAGTTAACACCGGGGAGCTGTTTTTT; V gene: TRBV30; D gene: .; clone size: .; J gene: TRBJ2-2
CDR3 protein: CAWSVGAGWNTEAFF; CDR3 DNA: TGTGCCTGGAGTGTAGGGGCAGGGTGGAACACTGAAGCTTTCTTT; V gene: TRBV30; D gene: .; clone size: .; J gene: TRBJ1-1
CDR3 protein: CASMKGDGANYGYTF; CDR3 DNA: TGTGCCAGCATGAAGGGGGATGGTGCTAACTATGGCTACACCTTC; V gene: TRBV2; D gene: .; clone size: .; J gene: TRBJ1-2
CDR3 protein: CASSSLVLRFF; CDR3 DNA: TGTGCCAGCAGCTCCCTCGTATTGAGGTTCTTC; V gene: TRBV7-9; D gene: .; clone size: .; J gene: TRBJ2-1
CDR3 protein: CASSPEPQGAGYGYTF; CDR3 DNA: TGTGCCAGCAGCCCAGAACCACAGGGGGCAGGGTATGGCTACACCTTC; V gene: TRBV7-2; D gene: TRBD1; clone size: .; J gene: TRBJ1-2